This TCR beta chain was identified in a study of T cells in Graves' hyperthyroidism and ophthalmopathy. Study-wide findings and caveats: In simple terms, a model built on 13 V-J features told ophthalmopathy apart from stable hyperthyroidism.

Turning to this clonotype: The antigen is not known.

The V end was cut by 4 bases, the J end by 5 bases, with 15 bases between. CDR3 length equals 15 residues. Germline loops: CDR1 KGHSH, CDR2 LQKENI. Amplification of TCR beta CDR3 regions used RNA as the template. Initially, a first-round RT-PCR of the TCR CDR3 employed the HTBI primer set. Via MiXCR, TCRdb re-called the multiplex PCR reads, giving one row per CDR3 protein. The sample records a few hundred thousand distinct CDR3 sequences, 15% being singletons. This TCR was sampled from a woman aged 25 to 45 with Graves' hyperthyroidism. Input material: blood. The chain recombines TRBV18 with TRBJ2-1, with D possibly TRBD2 on 6 matching bases. The CDR3 DNA sequence: TGTGCCAGCTCACGACCGGGTCCGGGGGACAATGAGCAGTTCTTC. Translation: CASSRPGPGDNEQFF.